Listed below are T cell receptor beta chains from one sample, sequenced in a study of blood T cell repertoires in COVID-19. The assay was immunoSEQ multiplex PCR, and TCRdb's table has in-frame clones only and misses some. Counted here are approximately 46,000 clones, about 85% occurring once; the ten biggest clones make up less than 15%. Sequenced: peripheral blood. The receptors derive from a human donor in a cohort sampled during active COVID-19. CDR3s include the opening cysteine and the closing phenylalanine or tryptophan. D genes are given only for firm matches. The size entry is marked missing in some rows and otherwise reads once, few, many or a size class.

clone size	D gene	CDR3 length	V gene	J gene	CDR3 protein
-	TRBD2	13	TRBV5-1	TRBJ2-1	CASSFGGYNEQFF
-	TRBD1	16	TRBV3-1/TRBV3-2	TRBJ2-1	CASSLLRDRANNEQFF
once	-	14	TRBV2	TRBJ1-5	CASSELQAPQPQHF
-	-	15	TRBV5-5	TRBJ2-7	CASSPGTQGLYEQYF
-	-	13	TRBV2	TRBJ1-5	CASSESTNQPQHF
-	TRBD2	15	TRBV6-6	TRBJ2-7	CASTSPSGSSYEQYF
-	TRBD2	15	TRBV6-5	TRBJ2-7	CASRKGLAGSYEQYF
-	TRBD1	15	TRBV28	TRBJ1-2	CASSFRDRSNYGYTF
-	-	18	TRBV6-2/TRBV6-3	TRBJ1-5	CASSYLMEQPYSNQPQHF
-	-	13	TRBV5-6	TRBJ2-7	CASSPGRGIEQYF
-	-	15	TRBV9	TRBJ2-4	CASSVAGSGTNIQYF
once	TRBD1	15	TRBV5-6	TRBJ1-6	CASSLATGGRTPLHF
-	-	13	TRBV6-4	TRBJ2-3	CASGAGHTDTQYF
-	TRBD1	14	TRBV6-6	TRBJ1-4	CASSYETGVEKLFF
-	-	14	TRBV6-2/TRBV6-3	TRBJ1-4	CASSYSGSREKLFF
-	TRBD2	17	TRBV4-1	TRBJ2-4	CASSQDLVGGGGNIQYF
-	-	16	TRBV28	TRBJ1-2	CASSFQSGSKTSGYTF
medium-sized	-	15	TRBV11-2	TRBJ1-6	CASSLESGGSSPLHF
-	TRBD2	13	TRBV7-9	TRBJ2-3	CASSLGGGPEEYF
-	TRBD1	15	TRBV28	TRBJ2-2	CASSGTGGAPGELFF
-	-	13	TRBV28	TRBJ2-3	CASSPHARIPQYF
-	TRBD1	12	TRBV28	TRBJ1-2	CASSRGLSGYTF
-	TRBD2	16	TRBV18	TRBJ2-3	CASSPAGLAGADTQYF
-	-	16	TRBV7-9	TRBJ1-4	CASSHGGGAYREKLFF
-	-	14	TRBV6-5	TRBJ2-5	CASSSGGPKGTQYF
-	-	13	TRBV4-2	TRBJ1-1	CASRLQQNTEAFF
-	-	14	TRBV27	TRBJ2-3	CASGLHGSLLGQYF
-	TRBD1	20	TRBV28	TRBJ2-6	CASWDRGVGGGPSGANVLTF
medium-sized	-	14	TRBV9	TRBJ1-2	CASSVAPTEYGYTF
-	-	16	TRBV7-9	TRBJ2-3	CASSLDSRVRTDTQYF
-	-	15	TRBV4-1	TRBJ2-2	CASSQEVAGLGELFF
-	TRBD1	14	TRBV3-1/TRBV3-2	TRBJ2-3	CASSEQGGPNTQYF
few	-	15	TRBV5-1	TRBJ2-1	CASRLDSGPYNEQFF
-	-	12	TRBV28	TRBJ2-7	CASTRQSYEQYF
-	-	14	TRBV5-5	TRBJ2-3	CASSLISSTDTQYF
-	-	14	TRBV9	TRBJ2-7	CASSEAGYAYEQYF
-	-	16	TRBV5-1	TRBJ2-2	CASSLERRSNTGELFF
-	-	12	TRBV30	TRBJ2-4	CAWAGTQNIQYF
-	-	13	TRBV28	TRBJ1-1	CASSLSGITEAFF
-	-	14	TRBV3-1/TRBV3-2	TRBJ2-5	CASSQPGPGGTQYF
-	TRBD1	14	TRBV5-1	TRBJ1-2	CASSDRVLTSGYTF
-	TRBD2	15	TRBV28	TRBJ2-3	CASSFPRGGTDTQYF
-	-	15	TRBV25-1	TRBJ1-1	CASSEGWGLSTEAFF
-	TRBD1	17	TRBV25-1	TRBJ2-5	CASSELGTGGLQETQYF
-	TRBD1	14	TRBV6-4	TRBJ2-1	CASSEAGGGNEQFF
-	-	15	TRBV29-1	TRBJ2-5	CSVPRAFSPKETQYF
-	TRBD1	15	TRBV3-1/TRBV3-2	TRBJ2-7	CASSQGQGGTYEQYF
-	-	13	TRBV11-2	TRBJ2-5	CASRLLEEETQYF
-	-	13	TRBV24-1	TRBJ2-3	CATSGGSTDTQYF
-	TRBD2	15	TRBV9	TRBJ2-2	CASSVGGGYTGELFF
-	TRBD1	14	TRBV6-2/TRBV6-3	TRBJ2-7	CASSFQGAVFEQYF
few	-	14	TRBV3-1/TRBV3-2	TRBJ2-2	CASSPGGFTGELFF
-	-	13	TRBV4-1	TRBJ1-2	CASSQGQDYGYTF
-	-	14	TRBV5-6	TRBJ1-5	CASSRRRTEQPQHF
-	-	12	TRBV6-4	TRBJ2-5	CASIILWETQYF
-	TRBD2	16	TRBV9	TRBJ2-7	CASSKGPSGETYEQYF
few	-	14	TRBV5-4	TRBJ1-5	CASSLDSFNQPQHF